Included here is one T cell receptor beta chain sequence, with context. This clone has just a few counts. This clone's antigen is unknown. Base-call qualities are not available, and no considerably larger clone is one nucleotide away. The trial excluded patients who had a history of autoimmune disease or who were on systemic immunosuppression. Peripheral blood for TCR sequencing was collected from all dose cohorts at baseline, on cycle 4 day 1, and on cycle 7 day 1. The samples were drawn from a first-in-human, open-label, multicenter phase I dose-escalation trial of ivuxolimab. The trial enrolled adults with locally advanced or metastatic head and neck squamous cell, hepatocellular, melanoma or renal cell carcinoma. CD4+ and CD8+ T cells were sorted separately from peripheral blood before TCR sequencing. The germline V gene provides CDR1 KGHSH and CDR2 LQKENI. The CDR3 numbers 16 residues from cysteine through phenylalanine. Only CDR3 DNA is held: 48 bases, read in frame from base 1. Deletion took 6 bases off V and 7 bases off J, with a span of 25 bases between the germline ends.

Genomic DNA was isolated from the sorted cells so that the TCRbeta CDR3 region could be sequenced. TCRbeta CDR3 regions were sequenced using the immunoSEQ Assay. TCRdb took over this immuneACCESS table, retaining in-frame rearrangements with V and J assigned. Such tables are incomplete; in checked studies, under half of the missing clones stem from an unresolved V gene, and the remainder is unexplained. Here the sample has about 38,000 clones; 80% occur a single time. The ten largest account for roughly 10% of the sample. The sample is drawn from a study of OX40 agonist ivuxolimab in advanced cancers. Study-level background: Ivuxolimab, which targeted the costimulatory receptor OX40 (CD134), was an agonistic, fully human IgG2 monoclonal antibody. Intravenous ivuxolimab was administered to patients every 2 weeks at six dose levels: 0.01, 0.1, 0.3, 1.5, 3 and 10 mg/kg. Patients were allowed to have had prior anti-PD-1, anti-PD-L1 or anti-CTLA-4 therapy, and 30% to 50% of the dose-escalation patients had previously received checkpoint inhibitors. Of the roughly 51 dose-escalation patients, hepatocellular carcinoma was present in roughly 19, melanoma in around 15, renal cell carcinoma in 9 and head and neck cancer in 9. In the dose-escalation cohort, more than 80% of patients were male, and the mean age was approximately 60 years with a range of roughly 20 to 85. Peripheral TCRbeta sequencing aimed to test whether ivuxolimab altered TCR sequence diversity and caused clonal T-cell expansion. Partial responses occurred in three dose-escalation patients: two with cutaneous melanoma and one with hepatocellular carcinoma. The paper covers the monotherapy dose-escalation part of the phase I ivuxolimab trial, which included N ≈ 50 patients.

What the work shows at the level of the full study, not this receptor alone: The antigen specificity of the peripheral T cells that underwent clonal expansion was not determined. In partial responders in the 0.1-3.0 mg/kg groups, normalized peripheral clonal expansion was found to be among the lowest, especially among CD8+ T cells. At doses of 0.1 to 3.0 mg/kg, clonal expansion of both CD4+ and CD8+ blood T cells was observed from baseline to week 6. After ivuxolimab, expanded clones were on average more numerous among CD8+ T cells than among CD4+ T cells. Low levels of normalized T-cell clonal expansion were also seen in some patients who did not respond.

The sequencing used CD4+ or CD8+ T cells sorted from blood, collected in a trial of the OX40 agonist ivuxolimab. This TCR was recovered from an adult with an advanced solid tumor such as melanoma, head and neck, liver or kidney cancer. This sequence uses TRBV18 and TRBJ2-7; TRBD2 could be the D gene, as 6 bases match. The nucleotides read TGTGCCAGCTCTTTTACGCCGGGCGGGACCCTACGAGAGCAGTACTTC. This sequence encodes CASSFTPGGTLREQYF.